The present TCR beta chain was sequenced within a study of graft-versus-host responses after intestinal transplantation. Assay: immunoSEQ multiplex PCR; the TCRdb copy retains only in-frame clones and omits some. The profile shows fewer than 150,000 clones, roughly nine tenths of them singletons. CDR1 SGDLS and CDR2 YYNGEE come from the germline V gene. V dropped 5 bases and J dropped 4; count of bases not matched to a gene: 12. This CDR3 is built from 18 residues. Details on this clone: The antigen is not known.

The sample consisted of unstimulated CD4+ T cells sorted from spleen or lymph node cells, taken before intestinal transplant. This chain joins TRBV9 and TRBJ2-2, with 12 bases identical to TRBD2. This clonotype originated in a human donor who received an intestinal transplant. CDR3 sequence reads: CASSRTTSGGKITGELFF. The CDR3 nucleotides are TGTGCCAGCAGTCGAACGACTAGCGGGGGAAAGATCACCGGGGAGCTGTTTTTT. Looking up the rest from reference TRBV9 and TRBJ2-2 gives the full variable domain: DSGVTQTPKHLITATGQRVTLRCSPRSGDLSVYWYQQSLDQGLQFLIQYYNGEERAKGNILERFSAQQFPDLHSELNLSSLELGDSALYFCASSRTTSGGKITGELFFGEGSRLTVL.